These T cell receptor beta chains were read from a single sample in a study of blood T cell repertoires in COVID-19. The data were produced by immunoSEQ multiplex PCR, yet TCRdb's version contains in-frame clones alone and is incomplete. The table lists fewer than 60,000 clones, more than 70% of them singletons. The specimen sequenced was peripheral blood. The origin of the receptors is a human donor in a cohort sampled during active COVID-19. The CDR3 runs from the conserved cysteine through the conserved F or W.

v_call	j_call	cdr3_length	cdr3_aa
TRBV5-1	TRBJ2-1	14	CASSLGGTIPEQFF
TRBV3-1/TRBV3-2	TRBJ1-2	15	CASSQARGAGYGYTF
TRBV15	TRBJ1-1	16	CATSRVPTGMDTEAFF
TRBV7-3	TRBJ2-3	12	CASSLSADTQYF
TRBV19	TRBJ2-3	15	CASSILRGFADTQYF
TRBV6-2/TRBV6-3	TRBJ2-2	11	CASSYSRGVFF
TRBV19	TRBJ1-5	13	CASSRQSNQPQHF
TRBV18	TRBJ2-2	15	CASSLGTSSTGELFF
TRBV5-1	TRBJ1-4	15	CASSGTGDGNEKLFF
TRBV19	TRBJ2-7	18	CASSIGRLTGGKIVEQYF
TRBV6-5	TRBJ2-5	16	CASSYSRDRGLQTQYF
TRBV6-5	TRBJ2-3	16	CASSSGTSGPTDTQYF
TRBV6-1	TRBJ1-5	12	CASSDPDQPQHF
TRBV5-1	TRBJ1-1	14	CASSLTGSTPEAFF
TRBV6-6	TRBJ1-2	15	CASSKNRESNYGYTF
TRBV10-3	TRBJ1-1	13	CAISTGYPTEAFF
TRBV15	TRBJ2-5	14	CATSRDHVRGTQYF
TRBV30	TRBJ1-2	12	CAWTAGRRYYTF
TRBV23-1	TRBJ2-4	15	CASSQPDRAKNIQYF
TRBV6-5	TRBJ2-7	15	CASRRPGTGGHEQYF
TRBV28	TRBJ1-2	14	CASSLQRQGYGYTF
TRBV4-1	TRBJ2-7	15	CASSRGTGPSYEQYF
TRBV19	TRBJ1-1	13	CASSIVRGREAFF
TRBV19	TRBJ2-2	17	CASSPGVGGRYTGELFF
TRBV28	TRBJ2-2	20	CASSDWAGASRDSNTGELFF
TRBV9	TRBJ2-2	16	CASSVTSGYNTGELFF
TRBV29-1	TRBJ1-1	13	CSVEFQANTEAFF
TRBV20-1	TRBJ1-3	15	CSASPGRGSGNTIYF
TRBV6-5	TRBJ2-1	12	CATRQYYNEQFF
TRBV15	TRBJ2-1	17	CATSRVAGGPPYNEQFF
TRBV6-1	TRBJ1-4	17	CASSESPGGVVNEKLFF
TRBV10-2	TRBJ1-5	16	CASSDGAGGGNQPQHF
TRBV9	TRBJ2-6	16	CASSAPRAGVANVLTF
TRBV6-5	TRBJ2-6	14	CASRPSSGANVLTF
TRBV25-1	TRBJ2-7	14	CASSGGTVPVEQYF
TRBV7-9	TRBJ2-5	17	CASSLRRPGTNQETQYF
TRBV7-9	TRBJ1-6	14	CASSSRQGNSPLHF
TRBV2	TRBJ2-7	18	CASSEFADRGLTPYEQYF
TRBV11-2	TRBJ2-5	18	CASSRRGTSGVLGETQYF
TRBV24-1	TRBJ1-4	15	CATSVTGTGNEKLFF
TRBV27	TRBJ2-7	14	CATSTLAGSYEQYF
TRBV5-6	TRBJ1-2	15	CASSTRQVGNYGYTF
TRBV13	TRBJ2-1	13	CASSSLARLSQFF
TRBV5-1	TRBJ2-7	14	CASSLTSGSDEQYF
TRBV11-2	TRBJ1-3	16	CASSALQGSSGNTIYF
TRBV6-5	TRBJ1-5	14	CASTPRTGRQPQHF
TRBV6-5	TRBJ2-1	14	CASSYSLTAGEQFF
TRBV6-1	TRBJ1-1	15	CASSEGGAGPAEAFF
TRBV7-2	TRBJ1-5	13	CASSSQGSQPQHF
TRBV5-1	TRBJ1-1	13	CASSLAGTTEAFF
TRBV7-3	TRBJ1-1	14	CASSPGAGNTEAFF
TRBV2	TRBJ2-5	14	CASSVDRYQETQYF
TRBV4-1	TRBJ1-2	15	CASSQEAGRNYGYTF
TRBV24-1	TRBJ2-2	12	CATSHTTGELFF
TRBV7-2	TRBJ2-2	17	CASSLVAGGVLTGELFF
TRBV6-2/TRBV6-3	TRBJ1-1	16	CASSYSRERMNTEAFF
TRBV4-3	TRBJ1-1	16	CASSQDPQRGGTEAFF